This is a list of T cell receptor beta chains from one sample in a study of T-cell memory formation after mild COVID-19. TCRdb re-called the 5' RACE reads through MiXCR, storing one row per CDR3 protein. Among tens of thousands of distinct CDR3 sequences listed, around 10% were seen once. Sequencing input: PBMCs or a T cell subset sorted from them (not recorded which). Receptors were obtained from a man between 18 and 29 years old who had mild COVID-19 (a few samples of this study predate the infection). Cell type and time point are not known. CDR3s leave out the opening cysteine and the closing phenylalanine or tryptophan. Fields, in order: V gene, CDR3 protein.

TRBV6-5	ASSYEGDREGHVFPIYNEQF
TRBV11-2	ASSFWPGAAVDTQY
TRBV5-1	ASSFYGGREQY
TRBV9	ASSAGTPTDTQY
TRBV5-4	ASSLDNSPLH
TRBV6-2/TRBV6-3	ASSHSGGADTQY
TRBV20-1	SAKGRVDEQY
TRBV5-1	ASSLDIAGGDEQF
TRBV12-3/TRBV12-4	ASSQDRVYGYT
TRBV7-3	ASSLAGGTDTQY
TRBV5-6	ASSRGLFEETQY
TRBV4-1	ASSQVPGGAQY
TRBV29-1	SVETGNSAEAF
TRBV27	ASSLDPAGGPDTQY
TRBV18	ASRADQDSPLH
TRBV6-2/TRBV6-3	ASSLRGSGANVLT
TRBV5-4	ASKTEGGETQY
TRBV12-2	ASRLVGLRTGITLH
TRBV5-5	ASSLDVNNYGYT
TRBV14	ASSQQFHRVEEKLF
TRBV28	ASRGQRETQY
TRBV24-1	ATPPDTQY
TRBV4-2	ASSQGPGTGELF
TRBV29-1	SVEGVRTSGGYNEQF
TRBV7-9	ASSPPQGAETQY
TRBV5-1	ASSFLAGGTDTQY
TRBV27	ASSSGHHEQY
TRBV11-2	ASSLFWTASYNEQF
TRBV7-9	ASSSSAGETQY
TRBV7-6	ASSLDPLGGETQY